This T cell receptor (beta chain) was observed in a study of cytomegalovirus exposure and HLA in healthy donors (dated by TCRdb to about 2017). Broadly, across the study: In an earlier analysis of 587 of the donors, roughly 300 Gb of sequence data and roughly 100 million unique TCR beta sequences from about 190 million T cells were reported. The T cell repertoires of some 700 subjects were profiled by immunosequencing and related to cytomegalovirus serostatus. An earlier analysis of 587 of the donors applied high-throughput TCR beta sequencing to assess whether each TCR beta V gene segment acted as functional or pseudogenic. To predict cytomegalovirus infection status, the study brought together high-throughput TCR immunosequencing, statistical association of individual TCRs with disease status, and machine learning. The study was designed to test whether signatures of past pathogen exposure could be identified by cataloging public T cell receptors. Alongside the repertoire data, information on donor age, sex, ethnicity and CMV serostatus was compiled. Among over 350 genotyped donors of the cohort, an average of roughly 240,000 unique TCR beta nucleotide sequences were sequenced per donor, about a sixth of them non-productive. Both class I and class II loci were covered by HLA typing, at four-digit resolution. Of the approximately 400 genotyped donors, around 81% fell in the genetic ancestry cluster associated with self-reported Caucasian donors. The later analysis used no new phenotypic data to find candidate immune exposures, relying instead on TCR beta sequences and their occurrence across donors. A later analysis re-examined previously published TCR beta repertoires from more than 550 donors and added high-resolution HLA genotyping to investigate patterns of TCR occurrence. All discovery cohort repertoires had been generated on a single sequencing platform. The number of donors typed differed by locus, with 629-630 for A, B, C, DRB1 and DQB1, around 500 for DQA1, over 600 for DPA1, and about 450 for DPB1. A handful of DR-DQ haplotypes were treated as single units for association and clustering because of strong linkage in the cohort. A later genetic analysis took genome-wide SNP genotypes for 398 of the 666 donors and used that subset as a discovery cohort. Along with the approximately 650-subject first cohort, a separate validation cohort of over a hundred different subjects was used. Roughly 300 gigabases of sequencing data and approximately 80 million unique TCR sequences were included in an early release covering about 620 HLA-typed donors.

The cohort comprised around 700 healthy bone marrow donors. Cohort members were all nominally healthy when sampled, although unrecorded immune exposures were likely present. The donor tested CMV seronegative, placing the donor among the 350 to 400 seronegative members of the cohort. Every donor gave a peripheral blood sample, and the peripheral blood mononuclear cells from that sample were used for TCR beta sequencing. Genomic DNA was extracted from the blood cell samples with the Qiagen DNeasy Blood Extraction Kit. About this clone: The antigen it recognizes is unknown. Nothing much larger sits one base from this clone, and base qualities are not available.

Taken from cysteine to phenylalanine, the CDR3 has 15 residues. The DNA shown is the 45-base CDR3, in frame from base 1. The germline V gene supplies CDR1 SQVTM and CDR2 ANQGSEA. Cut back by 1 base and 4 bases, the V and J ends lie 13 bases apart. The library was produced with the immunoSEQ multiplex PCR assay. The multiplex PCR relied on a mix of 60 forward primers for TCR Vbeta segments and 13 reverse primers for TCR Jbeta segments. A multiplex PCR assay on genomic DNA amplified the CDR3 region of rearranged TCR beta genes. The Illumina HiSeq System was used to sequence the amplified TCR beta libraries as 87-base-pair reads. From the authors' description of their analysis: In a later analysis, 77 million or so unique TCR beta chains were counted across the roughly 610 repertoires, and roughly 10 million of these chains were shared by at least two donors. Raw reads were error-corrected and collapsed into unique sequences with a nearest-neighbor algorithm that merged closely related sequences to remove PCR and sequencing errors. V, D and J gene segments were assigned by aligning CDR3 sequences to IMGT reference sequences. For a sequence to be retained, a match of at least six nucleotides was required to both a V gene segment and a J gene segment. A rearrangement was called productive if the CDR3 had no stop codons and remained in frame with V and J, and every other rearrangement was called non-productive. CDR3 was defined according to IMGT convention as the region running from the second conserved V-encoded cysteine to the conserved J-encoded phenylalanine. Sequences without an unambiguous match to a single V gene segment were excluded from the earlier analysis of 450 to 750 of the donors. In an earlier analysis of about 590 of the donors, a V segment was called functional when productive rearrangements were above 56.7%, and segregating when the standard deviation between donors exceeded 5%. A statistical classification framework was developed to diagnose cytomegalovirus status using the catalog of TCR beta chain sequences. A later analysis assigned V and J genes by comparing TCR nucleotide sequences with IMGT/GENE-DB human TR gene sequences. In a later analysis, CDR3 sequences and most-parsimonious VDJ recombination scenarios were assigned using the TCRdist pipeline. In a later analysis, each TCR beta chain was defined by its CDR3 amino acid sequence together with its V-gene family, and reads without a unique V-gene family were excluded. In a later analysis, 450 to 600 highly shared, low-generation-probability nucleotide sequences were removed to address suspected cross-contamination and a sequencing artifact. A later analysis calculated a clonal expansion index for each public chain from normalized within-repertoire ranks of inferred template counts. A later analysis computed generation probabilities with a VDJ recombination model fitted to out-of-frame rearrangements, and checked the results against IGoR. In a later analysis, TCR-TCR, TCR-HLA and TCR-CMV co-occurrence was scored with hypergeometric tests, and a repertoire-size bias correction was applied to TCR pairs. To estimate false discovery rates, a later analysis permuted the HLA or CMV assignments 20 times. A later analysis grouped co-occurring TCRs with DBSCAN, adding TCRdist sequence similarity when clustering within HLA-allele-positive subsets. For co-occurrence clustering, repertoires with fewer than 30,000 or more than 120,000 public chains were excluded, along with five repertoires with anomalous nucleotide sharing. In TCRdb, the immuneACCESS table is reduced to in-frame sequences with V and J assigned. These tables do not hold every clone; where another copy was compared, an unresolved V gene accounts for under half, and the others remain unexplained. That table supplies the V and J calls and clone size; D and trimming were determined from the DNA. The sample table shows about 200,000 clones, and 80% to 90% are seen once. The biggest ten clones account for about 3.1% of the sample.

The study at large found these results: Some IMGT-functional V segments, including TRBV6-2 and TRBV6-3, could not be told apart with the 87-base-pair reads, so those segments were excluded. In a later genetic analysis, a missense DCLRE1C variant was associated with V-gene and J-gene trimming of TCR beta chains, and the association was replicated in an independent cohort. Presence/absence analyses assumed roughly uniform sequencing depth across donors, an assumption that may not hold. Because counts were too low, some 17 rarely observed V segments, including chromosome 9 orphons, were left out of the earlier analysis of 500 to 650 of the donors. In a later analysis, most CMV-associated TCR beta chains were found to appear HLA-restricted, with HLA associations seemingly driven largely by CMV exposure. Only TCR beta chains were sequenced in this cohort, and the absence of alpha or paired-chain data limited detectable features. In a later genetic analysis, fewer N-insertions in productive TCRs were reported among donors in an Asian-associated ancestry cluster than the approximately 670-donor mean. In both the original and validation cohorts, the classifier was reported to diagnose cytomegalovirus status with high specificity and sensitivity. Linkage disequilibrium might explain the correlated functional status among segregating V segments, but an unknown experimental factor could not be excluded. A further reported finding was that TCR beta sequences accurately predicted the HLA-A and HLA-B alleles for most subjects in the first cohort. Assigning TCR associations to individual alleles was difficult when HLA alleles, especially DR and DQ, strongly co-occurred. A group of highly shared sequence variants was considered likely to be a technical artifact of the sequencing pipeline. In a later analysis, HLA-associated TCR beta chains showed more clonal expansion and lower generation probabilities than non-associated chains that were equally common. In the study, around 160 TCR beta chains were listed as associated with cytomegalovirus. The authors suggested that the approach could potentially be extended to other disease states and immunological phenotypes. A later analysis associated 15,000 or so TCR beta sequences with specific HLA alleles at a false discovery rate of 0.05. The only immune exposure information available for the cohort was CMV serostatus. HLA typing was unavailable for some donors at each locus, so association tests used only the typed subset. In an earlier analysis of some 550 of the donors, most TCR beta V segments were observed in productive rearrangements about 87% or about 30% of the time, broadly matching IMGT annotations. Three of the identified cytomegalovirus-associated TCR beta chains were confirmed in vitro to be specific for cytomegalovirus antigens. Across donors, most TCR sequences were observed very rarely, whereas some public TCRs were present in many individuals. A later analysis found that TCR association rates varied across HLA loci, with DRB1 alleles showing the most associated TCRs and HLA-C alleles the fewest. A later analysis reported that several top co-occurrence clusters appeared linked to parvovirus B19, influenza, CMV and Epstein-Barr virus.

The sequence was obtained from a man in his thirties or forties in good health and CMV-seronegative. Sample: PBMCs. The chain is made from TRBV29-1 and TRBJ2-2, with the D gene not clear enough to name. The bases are TGCAGCGTTGAAGTCCCCAAATCCCCCACCGGGGAGCTGTTTTTT. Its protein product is CSVEVPKSPTGELFF.